This entry describes one T cell receptor beta chain. The specificity of this receptor is unknown. No much larger clonotype is one base removed from it; base qualities were not supplied. The data derive from a study of control samples from healthy donors and cancer patients (dated by TCRdb to the early 2020s). Sequences SGHVS (CDR1) and FNYEAQ (CDR2) are obtained from the germline V gene. The CDR3 covers 15 residues, taking in both the cysteine and the phenylalanine. The DNA shown is the 45-base CDR3, in frame from base 1. The V and J ends are trimmed by 4 bases and 5 bases, leaving 17 bases between them. The library was obtained by the immunoSEQ multiplex PCR assay. Entries here come from immuneACCESS through TCRdb and include only in-frame sequences with V and J called. Some clones fail to appear in such tables; in the studies checked, an unresolved V gene covers under half of the shortfall, and the cause of the remainder is unknown. This sample is represented by about 52,000 clones; 85% to 95% of them were singletons. The ten largest clones capture approximately 2.2% of the sample.

The source is a man aged 25-45 years in good health. Input material: blood. The sequence links TRBV7-6 to TRBJ2-5; the D region is possibly TRBD1 or TRBD2, each matching across 5 bases. The DNA sequence reads TGTGCCAGCAGCTCGAGTAAGGGGAGCTTCGAGACCCAGTACTTC. Its translation reads: CASSSSKGSFETQYF. This CDR3, with the reference TRBV7-6 and TRBJ2-5 proteins standing in past its ends, gives the full variable domain GAGVSQSPRYKVTKRGQDVALRCDPISGHVSLYWYRQALGQGPEFLTYFNYEAQQDKSGLPNDRFSAERPEGSISTLTIQRTEQRDSAMYRCASSSSKGSFETQYFGPGTRLLVL.